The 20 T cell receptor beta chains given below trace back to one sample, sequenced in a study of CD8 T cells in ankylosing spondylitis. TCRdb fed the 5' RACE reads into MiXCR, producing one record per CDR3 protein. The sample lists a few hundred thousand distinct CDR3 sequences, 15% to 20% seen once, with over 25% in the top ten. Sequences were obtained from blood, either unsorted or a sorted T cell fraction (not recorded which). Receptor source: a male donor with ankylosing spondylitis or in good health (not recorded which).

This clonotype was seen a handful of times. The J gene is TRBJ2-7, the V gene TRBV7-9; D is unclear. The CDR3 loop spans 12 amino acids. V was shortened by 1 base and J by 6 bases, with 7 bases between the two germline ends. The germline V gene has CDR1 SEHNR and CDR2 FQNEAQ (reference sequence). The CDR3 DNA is TGTGCCAGCAGCTTAGGGGTGTTCGAGCAGTACTTC. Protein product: CASSLGVFEQYF.

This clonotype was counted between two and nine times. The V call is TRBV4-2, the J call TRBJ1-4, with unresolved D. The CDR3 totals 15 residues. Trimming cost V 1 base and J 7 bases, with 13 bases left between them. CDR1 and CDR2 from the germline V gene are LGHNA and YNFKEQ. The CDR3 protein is CASSQGDQSGEKLFF. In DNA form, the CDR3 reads TGTGCCAGCAGCCAAGGCGATCAGTCGGGTGAAAAACTGTTTTTT.

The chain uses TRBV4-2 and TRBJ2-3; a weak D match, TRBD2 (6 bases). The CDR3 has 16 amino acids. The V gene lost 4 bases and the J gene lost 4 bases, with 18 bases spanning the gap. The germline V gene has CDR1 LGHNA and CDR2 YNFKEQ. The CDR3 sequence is CASSLTLTERADTQYF. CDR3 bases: TGTGCCAGCAGCCTCACTCTAACGGAGCGGGCAGATACGCAGTATTTT.

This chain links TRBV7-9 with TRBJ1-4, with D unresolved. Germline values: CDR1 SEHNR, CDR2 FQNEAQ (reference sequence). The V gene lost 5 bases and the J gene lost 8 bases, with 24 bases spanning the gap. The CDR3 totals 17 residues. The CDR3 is CASSPHALSSGPEKLFF. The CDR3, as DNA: TGTGCCAGCAGCCCTCACGCTCTAAGCTCGGGCCCCGAAAAACTGTTTTTT.

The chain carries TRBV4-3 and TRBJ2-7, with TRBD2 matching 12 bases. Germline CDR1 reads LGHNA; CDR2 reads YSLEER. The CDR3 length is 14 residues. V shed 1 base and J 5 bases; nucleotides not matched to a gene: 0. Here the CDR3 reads CASSQGLAGDEQYF. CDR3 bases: TGCGCCAGCAGCCAAGGACTAGCGGGAGACGAGCAGTACTTC.

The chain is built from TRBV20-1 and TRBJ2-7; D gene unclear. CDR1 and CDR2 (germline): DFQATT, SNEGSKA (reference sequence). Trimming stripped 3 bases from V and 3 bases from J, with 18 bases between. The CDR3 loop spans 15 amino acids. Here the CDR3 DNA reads TGCAGTGCTAGTAGTTGGGGATTATCGGGCTACGAGCAGTACTTC. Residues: CSASSWGLSGYEQYF.

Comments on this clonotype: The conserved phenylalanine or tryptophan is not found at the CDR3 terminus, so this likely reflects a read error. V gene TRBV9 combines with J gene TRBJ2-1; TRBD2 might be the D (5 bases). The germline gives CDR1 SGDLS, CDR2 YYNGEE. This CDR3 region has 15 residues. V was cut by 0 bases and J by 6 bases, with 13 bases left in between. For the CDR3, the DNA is TGTGCCAGCAGCGTAGTCCCCAATGAGGGCAATGAGCAGTTCTCC. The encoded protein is CASSVVPNEGNEQFS.

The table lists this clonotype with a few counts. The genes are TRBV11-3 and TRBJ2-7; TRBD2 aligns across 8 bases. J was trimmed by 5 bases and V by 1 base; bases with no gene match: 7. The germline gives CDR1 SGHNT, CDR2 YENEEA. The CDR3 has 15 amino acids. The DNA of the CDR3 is TGTGCCAGCAGCTTAGGAAGCGGGGGCACCCACGAGCAGTACTTC. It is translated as CASSLGSGGTHEQYF.

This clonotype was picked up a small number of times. The CDR3 coding sequence is TGTGCCAGCAGCTTGTTGGCAGATGATGAAAAACTGTTTTTT. Its translation: CASSLLADDEKLFF. The chain links TRBV5-6 to TRBJ1-4, with D unresolved. Trimming pared 1 base from V and 6 bases from J, leaving 10 bases between. The CDR3 consists of 14 residues. The V gene's germline CDR1 is SGHDT and CDR2 YYEEEE.

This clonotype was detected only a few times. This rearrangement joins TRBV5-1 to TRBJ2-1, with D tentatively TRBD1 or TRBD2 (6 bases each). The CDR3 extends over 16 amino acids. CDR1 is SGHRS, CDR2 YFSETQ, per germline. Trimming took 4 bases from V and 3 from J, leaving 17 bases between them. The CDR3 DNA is TGCGCCAGCAGCCCGAGGGGGGAAAGGAGCTACAATGAGCAGTTCTTC. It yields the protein CASSPRGERSYNEQFF.

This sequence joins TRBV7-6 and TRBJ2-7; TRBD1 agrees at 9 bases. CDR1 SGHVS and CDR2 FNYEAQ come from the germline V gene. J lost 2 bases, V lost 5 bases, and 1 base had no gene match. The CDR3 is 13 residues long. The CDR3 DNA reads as TGTGCCAGCAGCCGGGACAGGGCCTACGAGCAGTACTTC. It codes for CASSRDRAYEQYF.

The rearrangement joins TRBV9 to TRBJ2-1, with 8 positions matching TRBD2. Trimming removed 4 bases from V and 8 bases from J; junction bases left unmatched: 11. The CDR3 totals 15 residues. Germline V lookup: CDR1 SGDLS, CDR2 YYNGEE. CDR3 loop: CASSPGVAGSDEQFF. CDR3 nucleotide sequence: TGTGCCAGCAGCCCCGGGGTAGCGGGATCGGATGAGCAGTTCTTC. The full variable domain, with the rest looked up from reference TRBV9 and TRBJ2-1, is DSGVTQTPKHLITATGQRVTLRCSPRSGDLSVYWYQQSLDQGLQFLIQYYNGEERAKGNILERFSAQQFPDLHSELNLSSLELGDSALYFCASSPGVAGSDEQFFGPGTRLTVL.

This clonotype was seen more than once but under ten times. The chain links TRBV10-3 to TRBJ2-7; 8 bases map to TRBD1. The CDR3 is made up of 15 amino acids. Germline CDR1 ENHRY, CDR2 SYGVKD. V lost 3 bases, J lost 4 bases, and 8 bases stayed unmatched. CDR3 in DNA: TGTGCCATCAGTGATGGGACAGGAGTTTTATACGAGCAGTACTTC. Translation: CAISDGTGVLYEQYF.

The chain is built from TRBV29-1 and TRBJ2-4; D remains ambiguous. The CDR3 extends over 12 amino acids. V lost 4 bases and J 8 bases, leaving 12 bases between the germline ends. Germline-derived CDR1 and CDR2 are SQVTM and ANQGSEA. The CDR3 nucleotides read TGCAGCGTTGTCCCGGACGGTCACATTCAGTACTTC. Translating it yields CSVVPDGHIQYF. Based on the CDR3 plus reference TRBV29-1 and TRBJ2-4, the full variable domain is SAVISQKPSRDICQRGTSLTIQCQVDSQVTMMFWYRQQPGQSLTLIATANQGSEATYESGFVIDKFPISRPNLTFSTLTVSNMSPEDSSIYLCSVVPDGHIQYFGAGTRLSVL.

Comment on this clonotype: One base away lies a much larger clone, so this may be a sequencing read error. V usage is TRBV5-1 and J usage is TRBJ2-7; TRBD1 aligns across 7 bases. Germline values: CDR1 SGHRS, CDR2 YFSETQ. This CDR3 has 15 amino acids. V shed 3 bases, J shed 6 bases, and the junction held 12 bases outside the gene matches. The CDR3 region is CASSSQQGTKCEQYF. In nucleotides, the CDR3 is TGCGCCAGCAGCTCTCAACAGGGGACCAAATGCGAGCAGTACTTC.

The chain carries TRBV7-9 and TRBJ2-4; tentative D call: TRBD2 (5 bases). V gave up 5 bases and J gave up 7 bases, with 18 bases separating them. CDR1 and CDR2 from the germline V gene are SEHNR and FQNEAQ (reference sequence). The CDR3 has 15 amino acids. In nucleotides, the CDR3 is TGTGCCAGCAGCGCACCATTGGTCCCGGGGAACATTCAGTACTTC. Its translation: CASSAPLVPGNIQYF.

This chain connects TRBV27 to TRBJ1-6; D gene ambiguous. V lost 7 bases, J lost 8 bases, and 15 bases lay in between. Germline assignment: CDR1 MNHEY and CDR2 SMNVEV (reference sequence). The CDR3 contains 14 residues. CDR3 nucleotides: TGTGCCAGCAAGCAGAGAGGGTTCGATTCACCCCTCCACTTT. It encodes CASKQRGFDSPLHF.

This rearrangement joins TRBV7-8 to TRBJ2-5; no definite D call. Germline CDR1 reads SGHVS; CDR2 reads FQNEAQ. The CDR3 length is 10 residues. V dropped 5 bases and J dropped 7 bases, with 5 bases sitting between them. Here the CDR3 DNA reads TGTGCCAGCAGCGACGGGACCCAGTACTTC. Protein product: CASSDGTQYF.

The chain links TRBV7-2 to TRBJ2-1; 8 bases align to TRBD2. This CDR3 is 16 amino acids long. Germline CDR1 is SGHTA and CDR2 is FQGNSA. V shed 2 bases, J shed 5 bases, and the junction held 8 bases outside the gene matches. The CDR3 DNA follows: TGTGCCAGCAGCTTACGTACGGGAGGGCAAGACAATGAGCAGTTCTTC. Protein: CASSLRTGGQDNEQFF.

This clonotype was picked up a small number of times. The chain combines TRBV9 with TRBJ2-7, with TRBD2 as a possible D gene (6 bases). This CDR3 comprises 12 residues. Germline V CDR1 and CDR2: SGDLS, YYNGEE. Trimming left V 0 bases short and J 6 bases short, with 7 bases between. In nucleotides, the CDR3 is TGTGCCAGCAGCGTAGACGGGAGCGAGCAGTACTTC. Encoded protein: CASSVDGSEQYF.